Here is one T cell receptor (beta chain) with its context. Other DNA sequences in this specimen translate into the identical CDR3. The data originate from a study of shared clonotypes between healthy human individuals. This CDR3 region has 13 residues. V was pared by 1 base and J by 6 bases, with 7 bases between. Germline V lookup: CDR1 MNHEY, CDR2 SMNVEV (reference sequence). Positively selected for CCR7, the CD45RO-negative cells used as naive CD8 cells excluded terminally differentiated effector memory CD45RA+ cells. In replicate PCRs of sorted subsets, 150 to 200 ng DNA, 29,000 or so T cell genomes, was used. The data were produced by immunoSEQ multiplex PCR, yet TCRdb's version contains in-frame clones alone and is incomplete. The sample has fewer than 800,000 clones; about 90% are singletons.

The chain has TRBV27 and TRBJ2-1; D gene uncertain. Sequencing was carried out using naive CD8+ T cells sorted from blood. The TCR was taken from a man younger than 40 in good health. This chain's CDR3 is CASSLFSGNEQFF. CDR3 DNA sequence: TGTGCCAGCAGTTTATTTTCGGGCAATGAGCAGTTCTTC.